The 15 T cell receptor beta chains presented below share a single source sample, sequenced in a study of shared clonotypes between healthy human individuals (dated by TCRdb to 2018 to 2020). The library came from the immunoSEQ multiplex PCR assay. Drawn from immuneACCESS, this table holds only the in-frame rearrangements with V and J called that TCRdb kept. Clones are partly lost; checked studies trace under half to an unresolved V gene and leave the rest unexplained. This sample comprises about 2.4 million clones, roughly 93% of them detected only once. Of the sample, approximately 0.35% falls within the top ten clones. Sequencing was performed on naive CD4+ T cells from PBMCs. Reading the label with the study, this specimen's cell subset or site is: CD45RA+ positively selected. Receptors originate from a young man in good health. Some clones in this sample may be carry-over from other donors' samples.

This clone was observed a single time. The chain has TRBV5-1 and TRBJ2-3, with D possibly matching TRBD1 (7 bases). CDR1 SGHRS and CDR2 YFSETQ come from the germline V gene. V was clipped by 6 bases and J by 4 bases, with 21 bases between them. This CDR3 contains 16 residues. CDR3 region: CASKFTRETGSDTQYF. CDR3 nucleotide sequence: TGCGCCAGCAAATTTACACGGGAGACAGGGTCAGATACGCAGTATTTT.

Concerning this clone itself: This sample also contains other DNA sequences that code for the same CDR3. This chain links TRBV5-1 with TRBJ1-5; 9 bases line up with TRBD1. CDR3 length: 15 residues. CDR1 is SGHRS and CDR2 is YFSETQ in the germline V gene. V lost 4 bases, J lost 2 bases, and 4 bases stayed unmatched. The CDR3 region has the DNA TGCGCCAGCAGCCTAGGACAGGGGCGCAATCAGCCCCAGCATTTT. As protein: CASSLGQGRNQPQHF.

The V and J genes are TRBV28 and TRBJ2-7, with 12 positions matching TRBD1. The V gene's germline CDR1 is MDHEN and CDR2 SYDVKM. V dropped 7 bases and J dropped 9; count of bases not matched to a gene: 13. The CDR3 has 15 amino acids. CDR3 amino acids: CASTPMGTGGIGQYF. The CDR3 nucleotides are TGTGCCAGCACCCCGATGGGGACAGGGGGCATAGGGCAGTACTTC.

DNA for the CDR3: TGTGCCAGCAGCTTAGCAGGACAGGGGACGAATGAGCAGTTCTTC. This codes for CASSLAGQGTNEQFF. The chain couples TRBV7-6 to TRBJ2-1; TRBD1 matches at 9 bases. Trimming at V came to 0 bases and at J to 7 bases, leaving 4 bases not matched to a gene. CDR3 length equals 15 residues. Per germline, CDR1 SGHVS and CDR2 FNYEAQ. The complete variable domain, with remaining parts taken from reference TRBV7-6 and TRBJ2-1, reads GAGVSQSPRYKVTKRGQDVALRCDPISGHVSLYWYRQALGQGPEFLTYFNYEAQQDKSGLPNDRFSAERPEGSISTLTIQRTEQRDSAMYRCASSLAGQGTNEQFFGPGTRLTVL.

The count of this clone is one. The chain joins TRBV13 to TRBJ2-3, with a possible D match to TRBD1 (5 bases). Germline V lookup: CDR1 PRHDT, CDR2 FYEKMQ (reference sequence). Trimming shortened V by 5 bases and J by 8 bases, and 17 bases separated the two germline ends. The CDR3 loop spans 14 amino acids. CDR3 amino acids: CASSQEFRGGTQYF. CDR3 nucleotides: TGTGCCAGCAGCCAAGAGTTTAGGGGCGGTACGCAGTATTTT.

Here the CDR3 reads CASSLEYRLISYEQYF. As DNA, the CDR3 is TGTGCCAGCAGCTTGGAGTACAGATTAATCTCCTACGAGCAGTACTTC. The chain is built from TRBV5-8 and TRBJ2-7; D not resolved. Between the trimmed V and J ends, which lost 0 bases and 0 bases, there was a span of 13 bases. This CDR3 is 16 amino acids long. CDR1 is SGHTS, CDR2 YDEGEE, per germline.

The rearrangement links TRBV13 to TRBJ2-7; TRBD2 is a possible D gene (6 bases). Trimming stripped 8 bases from V and 3 bases from J, with 17 bases between. The CDR3 extends over 14 amino acids. The V gene's germline CDR1 is PRHDT and CDR2 FYEKMQ (reference sequence). The CDR3 region is CASRPPGAHYEQYF. CDR3 DNA: TGTGCCAGCCGCCCGCCGGGAGCCCACTACGAGCAGTACTTC.

The chain has TRBV29-1 and TRBJ2-7; 10 bases are shared with TRBD1. Germline V CDR1 and CDR2: SQVTM, ANQGSEA. CDR3 length: 13 amino acids. After removal of 6 bases from V and 5 bases from J, the junction contained 7 bases not matched to a gene. The CDR3 sequence: CSVVRDRGHEQYF. For the CDR3, the DNA is TGCAGCGTCGTCAGGGACAGGGGACACGAGCAGTACTTC.

This rearrangement joins TRBV5-1 to TRBJ2-4, with TRBD1 matching over 9 bases. Unmatched junction bases numbered 5, after V lost 4 bases and J lost 6 bases. Per the germline V gene, CDR1 is SGHRS and CDR2 is YFSETQ. This CDR3 has 14 residues. CDR3 nucleotide sequence: TGCGCCAGCAGCCAACCGGGACAGGGAAACATTCAGTACTTC. Translated: CASSQPGQGNIQYF.

The chain recombines TRBV5-5 with TRBJ2-3, with D uncertain. CDR3 length: 15 residues. The V gene lost 4 bases and the J gene lost 0 bases, with 12 bases spanning the gap. Per germline, CDR1 SGHKS and CDR2 YYEKEE (reference sequence). In DNA form, the CDR3 reads TGTGCCAGCAGCCCGCCGCCGGCAAGCACAGATACGCAGTATTTT. This sequence encodes CASSPPPASTDTQYF.

This chain uses TRBV11-3 with TRBJ2-7; TRBD2 agrees at 12 bases. Trimming at V came to 4 bases and at J to 3 bases, leaving 4 bases not matched to a gene. The CDR3 is made up of 15 amino acids. Per the germline V gene, CDR1 is SGHNT and CDR2 is YENEEA. CDR3 in amino acids: CASSSSTSGSYEQYF. CDR3 nucleotide sequence: TGTGCCAGCAGCTCCTCGACTAGCGGGAGCTACGAGCAGTACTTC.

J is TRBJ2-1 and V is TRBV9; D might be TRBD1 (5 bases). Trimming left V 3 bases short and J 0 bases short, with 13 bases between. CDR3 length: 16 amino acids. Germline loops: CDR1 SGDLS, CDR2 YYNGEE. CDR3 protein: CASSAVGQSSYNEQFF. CDR3 coding DNA: TGTGCCAGCAGCGCCGTGGGGCAGAGCTCCTACAATGAGCAGTTCTTC. The full variable domain, rest sourced from reference TRBV9 and TRBJ2-1, is DSGVTQTPKHLITATGQRVTLRCSPRSGDLSVYWYQQSLDQGLQFLIQYYNGEERAKGNILERFSAQQFPDLHSELNLSSLELGDSALYFCASSAVGQSSYNEQFFGPGTRLTVL.

The rearrangement joins TRBV25-1 to TRBJ2-7; the D is unclear. Trimming left V 7 bases short and J 4 bases short, with 11 bases between. The CDR3 runs 12 residues. From germline, CDR1 is MGHDK and CDR2 SYGVNS. CDR3 nucleotide sequence: TGTGCCAGCATGTCCCAAGGTTACGAGCAGTACTTC. Its protein product is CASMSQGYEQYF.

The gene calls are TRBV5-1 and TRBJ1-6, with D possibly being TRBD1 (5 bases). CDR3 length: 15 amino acids. In germline, CDR1 is SGHRS, CDR2 YFSETQ. Trimming shortened V by 3 bases and J by 11 bases, and 18 bases separated the two germline ends. DNA for the CDR3: TGCGCCAGCAGCTCCTGGACATCACAAGGGGCACCCCTCCACTTT. It codes for CASSSWTSQGAPLHF.

This clone was seen just once. CDR3: CASRGAGTYNEQFF. The CDR3 DNA follows: TGTGCCAGCAGGGGGGCAGGAACCTACAATGAGCAGTTCTTC. The rearrangement uses TRBV25-1 and TRBJ2-1, with D maybe TRBD1 (6 bases). CDR3 length: 14 amino acids. Per the germline V gene, CDR1 is MGHDK and CDR2 is SYGVNS. V lost 6 bases to trimming and J lost 2 bases, with 11 bases between them.